A selection of T cell receptor beta chains follows, all from one sample in a study of regulatory T cells in long-lasting Graves disease. A single record per CDR3 protein comes from TCRdb applying MiXCR to the multiplex PCR reads. The sample has about 500,000 distinct CDR3 sequences, 12% seen once; the top ten hold around 9.3%. The data also belong to a second study, concerning T cells in Graves' hyperthyroidism and ophthalmopathy.

The material was peripheral blood mononuclear cells (PBMCs), obtained at new diagnosis, from a patient treated with antithyroid drugs. Receptors originate from a woman in her 30s with Graves disease. The conserved cysteine and the conserved F or W are not part of the CDR3 here. Fields, in order: V gene, clone size, J gene, CDR3 protein. Expanded clones get a size class; other rows say once, few or many, or leave the size out.

TRBV3-1	few	TRBJ1-6	ASSQQGNSPLH
TRBV29-1	many	TRBJ2-7	SVERTSGGYEQY
TRBV11-2	.	TRBJ2-1	ASSLGGDLYNEQF
TRBV11-2	many	TRBJ1-5	ASRSLLSQH
TRBV5-1	many	TRBJ2-3	ASSLGLAVDTQY
TRBV28	many	TRBJ2-2	ASSPNPPGPTYTGELF
TRBV28	many	TRBJ1-5	ASSLSGAFSNQPQH
TRBV20-1	many	TRBJ1-6	SANSRVDSPLH
TRBV15	.	TRBJ1-1	ATSHRDYTEAF
TRBV10-2	few	TRBJ1-2	ASGQRQGSYT
TRBV12-5	many	TRBJ2-2	ASAAGGTGELF
TRBV4-1	.	TRBJ1-1	ASSPMGPTEAF
TRBV28	many	TRBJ1-1	ASRGEAEAF
TRBV19	few	TRBJ2-3	ASSMNGAGNTDTQY
TRBV7-9	few	TRBJ2-3	ASSLLMGSDTQY
TRBV6-1	.	TRBJ1-1	ASSGGKGRSTEAF